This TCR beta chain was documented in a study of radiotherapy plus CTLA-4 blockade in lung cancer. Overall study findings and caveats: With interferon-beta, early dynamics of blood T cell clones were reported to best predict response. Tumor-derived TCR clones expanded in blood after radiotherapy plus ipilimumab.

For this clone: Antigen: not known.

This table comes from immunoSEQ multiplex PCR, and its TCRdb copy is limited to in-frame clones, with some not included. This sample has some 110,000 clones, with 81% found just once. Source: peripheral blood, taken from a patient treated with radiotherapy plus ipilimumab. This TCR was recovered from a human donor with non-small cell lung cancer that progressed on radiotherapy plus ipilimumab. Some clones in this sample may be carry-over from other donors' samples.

The DNA for the CDR3 is TGTGCCACCAGCAGAGATCCCGCGGACGGATATAGCAATCAGCCCCAGCATTTT. It specifies CATSRDPADGYSNQPQHF. The V and J genes are TRBV15 and TRBJ1-5; D unresolved. This CDR3 comprises 18 residues. Looked up from germline, CDR1 is LNHNV and CDR2 is YYDKDF (reference sequence). V lost 0 bases to trimming and J lost 0 bases, with 15 bases between them.